The sequence of this T cell receptor beta chain was determined in a study of shared clonotypes between healthy human individuals. Notes on the study in general: Sequencing depth was expected to affect clonotype sharing among donors. Between a few donors, naive CD4 clonotypes were shared at a level of approximately 5%. Few donors limited the genetic and exposure-history diversity represented.

Nashville, Tennessee was home to all donors, each a Caucasian adult. Method: immunoSEQ multiplex PCR; TCRdb's copy keeps in-frame clones and lacks some. The table includes approximately 640,000 clones, 72% detected once. On this clone itself: The target antigen is unknown.

Material: memory CD4+ T cells sorted from blood. Subset defined: CD45RA-negative fraction. The TCR sequence derives from a woman younger than 45 in good health.

Here the CDR3 DNA reads TGCGCCGCGGGTGCGCTAAATTCACCCCTCCACTTT. It yields the protein CAAGALNSPLHF. The rearrangement joins TRBV10-2 to TRBJ1-6, with no clear D. CDR1 and CDR2 from the germline V gene are WSHSY and SAAADI. V lost 11 bases, J lost 7 bases, and 12 bases lay in between. There are 12 residues in the CDR3.